The subject of this entry is one T cell receptor beta chain. The antigen is unknown. This CDR3 spans 15 amino acids. V was trimmed by 3 bases and J by 3 bases, leaving 10 bases between them. In germline, CDR1 is SGDLS, CDR2 YYNGEE. This entry belongs to a study of graft-versus-host responses after intestinal transplantation. Study overall: Grafts that recipients had were multivisceral, liver-intestinal, or isolated intestinal transplants. The study, taken as a whole, reports: The highest levels of circulating GvH clones went along with early declines in HvG clones after transplant.

Repertoires were generated with immunoSEQ multiplex PCR, while TCRdb's copy carries only in-frame clones and drops some. Among roughly 99,000 clones, 86% were seen once, and the ten largest hold more than 1.4%. The genes are TRBV9 and TRBJ1-6; no reliable D call. This material consisted of PBMCs, taken 255 days after intestinal transplant. This clonotype originated in a human patient who received an intestinal transplant, so some T cells may come from the graft donor. The CDR3 protein is CASSAADIYNSPLHF. CDR3 DNA sequence: TGTGCCAGCAGCGCCGCCGACATCTATAATTCACCCCTCCACTTT.